This T cell receptor (beta chain) was identified during a study of patients and donors after allogeneic stem cell transplantation. The V gene lost 5 bases and the J gene lost 3 bases, with 7 bases spanning the gap. The CDR3 has 13 residues. MiXCR, applied by TCRdb to the RT-PCR reads, yields one record per CDR3 protein. The table shows roughly 880,000 distinct CDR3 sequences, with about a sixth occurring only once. Sequencing was done on a sample of blood, either unsorted or a sorted T cell fraction (not recorded which). The sequence derives from a human donor who was either an allogeneic HSCT recipient or a stem cell or donor lymphocyte infusion donor (not recorded which). It is not recorded whose cells these are; they may come from a transplant donor. This chain links TRBV12-3 or TRBV12-4 with TRBJ1-4, with unresolved D. The CDR3 spells CASSRQSNEKLFF. The CDR3 region has the DNA TGTGCCAGCAGTCGTCAGTCTAATGAAAAACTGTTTTTT.